A selection of T cell receptor beta chains follows, all from one sample in a study of technical replicates of blood from a few donors. TCRdb's copy holds only in-frame clones and misses some; the assay was immunoSEQ multiplex PCR. This sample has tens of thousands of clones, with about 90% found just once. The sample taken for sequencing was T cells isolated from PBMCs. These receptors all stem from a human donor in good health. The CDR3 runs from the conserved cysteine through the conserved F or W. Each record gives: CDR3 length, D gene, J gene, clone size, V gene, CDR3 DNA, CDR3 protein. D genes are given only for firm matches. Rows may omit the clone size; those that give it use once, few, many or a size class.

>15|TRBD1|TRBJ1-2|-|TRBV4-1
TGCGCCAGCAGCCAAGTCCCCAGGGGGAACTATGGCTACACCTTC
CASSQVPRGNYGYTF
>16|-|TRBJ1-1|-|TRBV11-2
TGTGCCAGCAGCTGGCCGATGGACAGAATGAACACTGAAGCTTTCTTT
CASSWPMDRMNTEAFF
>16|-|TRBJ2-1|-|TRBV18
TGTGCCAGCTCACCACCAGACAAGAGCTCCTACAATGAGCAGTTCTTC
CASSPPDKSSYNEQFF
>14|-|TRBJ1-5|-|TRBV7-8
TGTGCCAGCAGCTTAGACGGGGGGCCCCAGCCCCAGCATTTT
CASSLDGGPQPQHF
>15|-|TRBJ2-1|-|TRBV19
TGTGCCAGTAGTATTATAGGGAGTGGACGCAATGAGCAGTTCTTC
CASSIIGSGRNEQFF
>12|-|TRBJ1-1|-|TRBV2
TGTGCCAGCAGAGAGGACACTCCTGAAGCTTTCTTT
CASREDTPEAFF
>15|TRBD1|TRBJ2-7|-|TRBV6-5
TGTGCCAGCAGTCGCAACCGGGACAGGGGGAGCGAGCAGTACTTC
CASSRNRDRGSEQYF
>13|TRBD2|TRBJ2-5|-|TRBV4-1
TGCGCCAGCAGCCCGACTAGCGCAGAGACCCAGTACTTC
CASSPTSAETQYF
>12|-|TRBJ2-7|-|TRBV2
TGTGCCAGCAGTCCACAGGAGTACGAGCAGTACTTC
CASSPQEYEQYF
>15|-|TRBJ2-7|-|TRBV18
TGTGCCAGCTCAACTCTCGGACAGCCCTACTACGAGCAGTACTTC
CASSTLGQPYYEQYF
>13|-|TRBJ1-1|-|TRBV2
TGTGCCAGCACCTTACAAGGAGACACTGAAGCTTTCTTT
CASTLQGDTEAFF
>15|TRBD1|TRBJ2-5|-|TRBV5-4
TGTGCCAGCAGCAATGGGGTAGGGGGCGTCGAGACCCAGTACTTC
CASSNGVGGVETQYF
>14|-|TRBJ1-5|-|TRBV19
TGTGCCAGTAGTGCCGACAGTCTGAATCAGCCCCAGCATTTT
CASSADSLNQPQHF
>16|TRBD2|TRBJ2-7|once|TRBV4-2
TGTGCCAGCAGACTGACCTGGCGGGAGGGCCCCGGGGAGCAGTACTTC
CASRLTWREGPGEQYF
>14|-|TRBJ1-5|once|TRBV29-1
TGCAGCGTTGAAGATCAGTACAGCAATCAGCCCCAGCATTTT
CSVEDQYSNQPQHF
>15|TRBD1|TRBJ1-3|-|TRBV7-7
TGTGCTAGCAGCTTGGGACAGGGTCGGGGGAACACCATATATTTT
CASSLGQGRGNTIYF
>17|-|TRBJ1-1|-|TRBV28
TGTGCCACCCGTGGGGGGGGTTGGGGGACGGGTTTCACTGAAGCTTTCTTT
CATRGGGWGTGFTEAFF
>13|-|TRBJ1-1|-|TRBV11-3
TGTGCCAGCAGGTTAAATATGAACACTGAAGCTTTCTTT
CASRLNMNTEAFF
>17|-|TRBJ1-3|-|TRBV7-8
TGTGCCAGCAGCTTATACTCTCCCCGGACTGGAGGAAACACCATATATTTT
CASSLYSPRTGGNTIYF
>15|TRBD2|TRBJ2-1|-|TRBV19
TGTGCCAGTAGTATATCTAGCGGGAAATACAATGAGCAGTTCTTC
CASSISSGKYNEQFF
>12|-|TRBJ2-2|-|TRBV2
TGTGCCAGCAGAAAGTCCGGCGGGGAGCTGTTTTTT
CASRKSGGELFF
>13|-|TRBJ1-2|-|TRBV6-5
TGTGCCAGCAGTTACTCTTTTGGACTTGGCTACACCTTC
CASSYSFGLGYTF
>15|TRBD2|TRBJ2-2|-|TRBV7-3
TGTGCCAGCAGTCCCCTGGCGGGGGGGTCCGGGGAGCTGTTTTTT
CASSPLAGGSGELFF
>16|-|TRBJ2-1|-|TRBV28
TGTGCCAGCAGCCCAGGAGGGGGCAGGGGGTACAATGAGCAGTTCTTC
CASSPGGGRGYNEQFF
>14|-|TRBJ2-7|-|TRBV4-2
TGTGCCAGCAGCCAAGTCCGCGCGGATTACGAGCAGTACTTC
CASSQVRADYEQYF
>16|-|TRBJ2-7|-|TRBV11-2
TGTGCCAGCAGCCCCTACTCGGACACCCGATACTACGAGCAGTACTTC
CASSPYSDTRYYEQYF
>13|-|TRBJ1-2|-|TRBV6-5
TGTGCCAGCAGTTACTCACAGGACTATGGCTACACCTTC
CASSYSQDYGYTF